The rows below give T cell receptor beta chains drawn from one sample of a study of blood T cell repertoires in COVID-19. TCRdb's table, derived via immunoSEQ multiplex PCR, lists solely in-frame clones and lacks some. In the table there are roughly 500,000 clones, approximately 90% of which are singletons. What was sequenced was PBMCs or T cells enriched from blood (not recorded which). The source of these receptors is a woman in her sixties who had recovered from COVID-19. The CDR3 runs from the conserved cysteine through the conserved F or W. D genes are given only for firm matches. Clone size is shown for a subset of rows, as once, few, many or a class of expanded clone.

v_call	j_call	d_call	clone_size	cdr3_aa	cdr3_nt
TRBV5-4	TRBJ1-2	.	.	CASGRGGDYGYTF	TGTGCCAGCGGCCGGGGGGGGGACTATGGCTACACCTTC
TRBV3-1/TRBV3-2	TRBJ1-2	.	.	CASSQVEPVGYTF	TGTGCCAGCAGCCAAGTAGAACCGGTTGGCTACACCTTC
TRBV6-1	TRBJ1-2	.	.	CASSEQRTNYGYTF	TGTGCCAGCAGTGAACAGAGGACTAACTATGGCTACACCTTC
TRBV15	TRBJ2-1	TRBD2	.	CATSFLAGAVNEQFF	TGTGCCACCAGCTTTCTAGCGGGGGCGGTTAACGAGCAGTTCTTC
TRBV3-1/TRBV3-2	TRBJ2-7	.	.	CASEDSTYEQYF	TGTGCCAGCGAAGACAGCACCTACGAGCAGTACTTC
TRBV24-1	TRBJ2-5	TRBD1	.	CATSHGTGWTRTGKETQYF	TGTGCCACCAGCCATGGGACAGGGTGGACTAGAACGGGGAAAGAGACCCAGTACTTC
TRBV2	TRBJ1-2	TRBD1	.	CASKGGQGNYGYTF	TGTGCCAGCAAGGGGGGACAGGGGAACTATGGCTACACCTTC
TRBV5-1	TRBJ1-6	TRBD1	few	CASSPDRAIYNSPLHF	TGCGCCAGCAGCCCGGACAGGGCTATCTATAATTCACCCCTCCACTTT
TRBV9	TRBJ2-3	TRBD1	many	CASSPWTGSADTQYF	TGTGCCAGCAGCCCCTGGACAGGGTCGGCAGATACGCAGTATTTT
TRBV4-1	TRBJ1-3	.	.	CASSQEVSRVGNTIYF	TGCGCCAGCAGCCAAGAAGTATCCAGGGTTGGAAACACCATATATTTT
TRBV9	TRBJ2-2	TRBD2	.	CASSVGGGANGELFF	TGTGCCAGCAGCGTCGGCGGGGGGGCCAACGGGGAGCTGTTTTTT
TRBV5-1	TRBJ1-4	.	.	CASSWGGSTNEKLFF	TGCGCCAGCAGCTGGGGAGGGTCCACTAATGAAAAACTGTTTTTT
TRBV5-6	TRBJ2-5	TRBD1	.	CASSSGQVYQETQYF	TGTGCCAGCAGCTCGGGACAGGTATACCAAGAGACCCAGTACTTC
TRBV2	TRBJ1-6	TRBD1	.	CASIPGQYSPLHF	TGTGCCAGCATACCGGGACAGTATTCACCCCTCCACTTT
TRBV6-5	TRBJ1-2	.	.	CASSSEGGYTF	TGTGCCAGCAGTTCGGAGGGGGGCTACACCTTC
TRBV2	TRBJ1-5	.	.	CASSVTPSFNQPQHF	TGTGCCAGCAGTGTCACACCTAGTTTCAATCAGCCCCAGCATTTT
TRBV9	TRBJ2-1	.	.	CASSVSGALYNEQFF	TGTGCCAGCAGCGTCAGTGGGGCCCTCTACAATGAGCAGTTCTTC
TRBV6-5	TRBJ1-1	.	.	CASSYLENTEAFF	TGTGCCAGCAGTTACTTAGAAAACACTGAAGCTTTCTTT
TRBV5-1	TRBJ2-7	TRBD2	.	CASSTLAGGHYEQYF	TGCGCCAGCAGCACATTAGCGGGGGGCCACTACGAGCAGTACTTC
TRBV4-1	TRBJ2-3	TRBD2	once	CASSQHTRLAGGDTQYF	TGCGCCAGCAGCCAACATACTCGGCTAGCGGGGGGAGATACGCAGTATTTT
TRBV6-5	TRBJ1-6	TRBD1	once	CASSNRGLQSPLHF	TGTGCCAGCAGCAACAGGGGGCTGCAATCACCCCTCCACTTT
TRBV21-1	TRBJ2-1	.	.	CASSNKRRPYNEQFF	TGTGCCAGCAGCAACAAAAGGAGACCCTACAATGAGCAGTTCTTC
TRBV19	TRBJ2-7	TRBD1	.	CASSTRTGVPEQYF	TGTGCCAGTAGTACACGGACAGGGGTTCCCGAGCAGTACTTC
TRBV27	TRBJ1-4	.	.	CASSLSMGRGGEKLFF	TGTGCCAGCAGTTTATCGATGGGCAGGGGCGGCGAAAAACTGTTTTTT
TRBV6-1	TRBJ1-2	.	.	CASSEFGGNYGYTF	TGTGCCAGCAGTGAATTCGGGGGAAACTATGGCTACACCTTC
TRBV7-2	TRBJ1-1	.	.	CASSLARGRNTEAFF	TGTGCCAGCAGCTTAGCCAGGGGAAGGAACACTGAAGCTTTCTTT
TRBV6-5	TRBJ2-2	.	.	CASGPGLGGRQLFF	TGTGCCAGCGGACCCGGACTGGGCGGTAGGCAGCTGTTTTTT